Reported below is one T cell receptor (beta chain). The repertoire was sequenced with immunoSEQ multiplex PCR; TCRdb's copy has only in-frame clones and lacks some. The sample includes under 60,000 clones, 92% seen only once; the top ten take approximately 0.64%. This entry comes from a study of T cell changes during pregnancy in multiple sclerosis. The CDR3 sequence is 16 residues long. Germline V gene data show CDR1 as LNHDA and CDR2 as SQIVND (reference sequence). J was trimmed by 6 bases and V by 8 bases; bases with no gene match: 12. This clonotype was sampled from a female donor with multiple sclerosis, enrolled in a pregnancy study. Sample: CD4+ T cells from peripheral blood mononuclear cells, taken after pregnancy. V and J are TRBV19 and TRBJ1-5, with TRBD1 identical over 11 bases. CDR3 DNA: TGTGCCAGTTCAAACCGGGACAGGGGGGGTGGTCAGCCCCAGCATTTT. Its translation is CASSNRDRGGGQPQHF. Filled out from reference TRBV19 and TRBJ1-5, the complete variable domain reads DGGITQSPKYLFRKEGQNVTLSCEQNLNHDAMYWYRQDPGQGLRLIYYSQIVNDFQKGDIAEGYSVSREKKESFPLTVTSAQKNPTAFYLCASSNRDRGGGQPQHFGDGTRLSIL.